These 28 T cell receptor beta chains came from one sample sequenced in a study of blood T cells in healthy people across ages. Primers used in a second PCR of about 6 to 11 cycles were a sample-barcoded 5' primer and a J-beta primer mix. MiXCR, run by TCRdb on the 5' RACE reads, gives a single entry per CDR3 protein. Among around 1,000,000 distinct CDR3 sequences, more than 30% were seen once, and the ten largest hold 13%. Sequencing input: blood. All receptors come from a man aged 18-30 years in good health.

The chain links TRBV20-1 to TRBJ1-4; TRBD1 matches at 7 bases. The junction had 7 bases not matched to a gene; V was cut back by 2 bases and J by 7 bases. Germline loops: CDR1 DFQATT, CDR2 SNEGSKA (reference sequence). CDR3 length equals 14 residues. As DNA, the CDR3 is TGCAGTGCTAGAAGACAGGGAGTAAGTGAAAAACTGTTTTTT. Amino acid sequence: CSARRQGVSEKLFF.

The CDR3 DNA follows: TGTGCCATCGTAGAGGGGGCAACAGATACGCAGTATTTT. Its translation: CAIVEGATDTQYF. The chain has TRBV10-3 and TRBJ2-3; TRBD1 agrees at 7 bases. The CDR3 sequence is 13 residues long. Germline V gene data show CDR1 as ENHRY and CDR2 as SYGVKD. J lost 3 bases, V lost 8 bases, and 5 bases had no gene match.

The rearrangement links TRBV7-2 to TRBJ2-7, with TRBD1 identical over 10 bases. CDR3 length: 15 residues. Looked up from germline, CDR1 is SGHTA and CDR2 is FQGNSA. The V gene end was trimmed by 2 bases and the J gene end by 5 bases; junction bases not matched to a gene: 6. The CDR3 reads CASSLFGQGVDEQYF. The CDR3 DNA is TGTGCCAGCAGCTTATTTGGACAGGGGGTCGACGAGCAGTACTTC.

This clonotype was detected only a few times. V gene TRBV12-3 or TRBV12-4 combines with J gene TRBJ1-2; TRBD1 agrees at 7 bases. The V and J ends lost 5 bases and 5 bases, in that order; junction bases with no gene match: 8. This CDR3 contains 14 residues. Here the CDR3 reads CASSPTPGGYGYTF. CDR3 in DNA: TGTGCCAGCAGTCCGACCCCAGGGGGATATGGCTACACCTTC.

The rearrangement links TRBV14 to TRBJ1-1, with 7 bases lining up with TRBD1. The germline V gene encodes CDR1 SGHDN and CDR2 FVKESK. The CDR3 runs to 13 residues. Losses at the gene ends were 6 bases for V and 4 bases for J; bases not matched to a gene: 5. As DNA, the CDR3 is TGTGCCAGCAGGGATACAGGGGCCACTGAAGCTTTCTTT. This codes for CASRDTGATEAFF.

This clonotype was recorded many times. The chain joins TRBV20-1 to TRBJ2-1; maybe TRBD2 (5 bases). Germline values: CDR1 DFQATT, CDR2 SNEGSKA (reference sequence). The CDR3 is 13 residues long. V gave up 4 bases and J gave up 5 bases, with 12 bases separating them. The CDR3 DNA sequence: TGCAGTGCTAATATGGCTAGCAACAATGAGCAGTTCTTC. Amino acids: CSANMASNNEQFF.

The rearrangement uses TRBV5-6 and TRBJ2-7; TRBD2 matches 7 bases. Germline lookup yields CDR1 SGHDT and CDR2 YYEEEE. This CDR3 contains 16 residues. Trimming at V came to 2 bases and at J to 1 base, leaving 9 bases not matched to a gene. The CDR3 loop is CASSFERDLRSYEQYF. The CDR3 region has the DNA TGTGCCAGCAGCTTTGAGCGGGACTTAAGATCCTACGAGCAGTACTTC.

CDR3 protein: CASSQVYAQETQYF. The CDR3 region has the DNA TGTGCCAGCAGCCAAGTTTACGCCCAAGAGACCCAGTACTTC. The chain recombines TRBV14 with TRBJ2-5, with D hard to call. Germline V gene sequence: CDR1 SGHDN, CDR2 FVKESK. V lost 1 base and J lost 1, with 7 bases in between. CDR3 size: 14 residues.

This clonotype was counted a few times. The chain carries TRBV6-6 and TRBJ2-5; no clear D. Trimming took off 0 bases at V and 1 base at J, with 12 bases between the two ends. The germline gives CDR1 MNHNY, CDR2 SVGAGI (reference sequence). This CDR3 is built from 16 residues. The CDR3 is CASSYSSWDSQETQYF. CDR3 in DNA: TGTGCCAGCAGTTACTCGTCGTGGGATAGCCAAGAGACCCAGTACTTC.

The V and J genes are TRBV5-1 and TRBJ1-1; 9 bases align to TRBD1. From germline, CDR1 is SGHRS and CDR2 YFSETQ. V shed 9 bases, J shed 6 bases, and the junction held 9 bases outside the gene matches. This CDR3 has 13 residues. Here the CDR3 DNA reads TGCGCCACATCTGACGACAGGGGGGCTGAAGCTTTCTTT. The encoded protein is CATSDDRGAEAFF.

As to this clonotype: At one end the junction does not follow the germline gene, possibly because of a read error. The rearrangement links TRBV5-1 to TRBJ1-2, with D perhaps TRBD1 (6 bases). The germline gives CDR1 SGHRS, CDR2 YFSETQ. The CDR3 totals 15 residues. The chain's CDR3 is CASSSGSGAAYSYTF. The CDR3 nucleotides read TGCGCCAGCAGCTCCGGATCAGGGGCGGCCTATAGCTACACCTTC. The complete variable domain, with remaining parts taken from reference TRBV5-1 and TRBJ1-2, reads KAGVTQTPRYLIKTRGQQVTLSCSPISGHRSVSWYQQTPGQGLQFLFEYFSETQRNKGNFPGRFSGRQFSNSRSEMNVSTLELGDSALYLCASSSGSGAAYSYTFGSGTRLTVV.

The chain has TRBV9 and TRBJ2-3, with D possibly matching TRBD2 (7 bases). The CDR3 covers 15 residues. Per the germline V gene, CDR1 is SGDLS and CDR2 is YYNGEE. Trimming removed 0 bases from V and 5 bases from J, with 13 bases in between. CDR3 residues: CASSVVGGGGDTQYF. DNA for the CDR3: TGTGCCAGCAGCGTAGTAGGGGGGGGCGGAGATACGCAGTATTTT.

This rearrangement joins TRBV30 to TRBJ1-1; tentatively, D is TRBD1 (5 bases). Germline CDR1 is GTSNPN and CDR2 is SVGIG (reference sequence). The ends were cut back, 5 bases at V and 0 bases at J, with 13 bases in the middle. This CDR3 is 14 amino acids long. The CDR3 here is CAWGGWDVNTEAFF. CDR3 in DNA: TGTGCCTGGGGGGGGTGGGACGTGAACACTGAAGCTTTCTTT. The variable domain in full, completed from reference TRBV30 and TRBJ1-1, reads SQTIHQWPATLVQPVGSPLSLECTVEGTSNPNLYWYRQAAGRGLQLLFYSVGIGQISSEVPQNLSASRPQDRQFILSSKKLLLSDSGFYLCAWGGWDVNTEAFFGQGTRLTVV.

The chain links TRBV14 to TRBJ2-1, with TRBD2 identical over 9 bases. The J segment lost 2 bases and the V segment lost 4 bases, leaving 6 bases of the junction unmatched. This CDR3 spans 16 amino acids. Germline CDR1 reads SGHDN; CDR2 reads FVKESK. The CDR3 loop reads CASSLSQRGAYNEQFF. CDR3 nucleotides: TGTGCCAGCAGCCTAAGCCAGCGGGGGGCCTACAATGAGCAGTTCTTC. Full variable domain (rest looked up from reference TRBV14 and TRBJ2-1): EAGVTQFPSHSVIEKGQTVTLRCDPISGHDNLYWYRRVMGKEIKFLLHFVKESKQDESGMPNNRFLAERTGGTYSTLKVQPAELEDSGVYFCASSLSQRGAYNEQFFGPGTRLTVL.

This clonotype came up a few times. The chain couples TRBV20-1 to TRBJ2-1; TRBD1 might be the D (6 bases). V dropped 1 base and J dropped 7 bases, with 17 bases sitting between them. This CDR3 contains 15 residues. Germline V gives CDR1 DFQATT, CDR2 SNEGSKA (reference sequence). The CDR3, as DNA: TGCAGTGCTAGAGCTCTGAGGGGGAAGGGGAATGAGCAGTTCTTC. This translates into CSARALRGKGNEQFF.

This clonotype was detected many times. The V gene is TRBV12-3 or TRBV12-4, the J gene TRBJ2-7, with 7 positions matching TRBD2. This CDR3 comprises 13 residues. J gave up 7 bases and V 3 bases, and 6 bases lay outside the gene matches. CDR3 region: CASSFGGMGEQYF. In DNA, the CDR3 is TGTGCCAGCAGTTTCGGGGGGATGGGTGAGCAGTACTTC.

This clonotype was observed a few times. The chain recombines TRBV5-1 with TRBJ2-7; 8 nucleotides line up with TRBD1. After removal of 3 bases from V and 0 bases from J, the junction contained 5 bases not matched to a gene. Germline V gene sequence: CDR1 SGHRS, CDR2 YFSETQ. This CDR3 is built from 15 residues. The CDR3 sequence is CASSSRQGSSYEQYF. The CDR3 bases are TGCGCCAGCAGCTCCCGACAGGGGAGCTCCTACGAGCAGTACTTC.

This clonotype was recorded a few times. The chain joins TRBV29-1 to TRBJ1-2; D perhaps matches TRBD1 (6 bases). V was cut by 4 bases and J by 5 bases, with 11 bases left in between. CDR3 length: 12 amino acids. Germline V gene data show CDR1 as SQVTM and CDR2 as ANQGSEA. The DNA of the CDR3 is TGCAGCGTTGGCCTACAGGGTTATGGCTACACCTTC. Translation: CSVGLQGYGYTF.

This clonotype was seen a handful of times. The chain is built from TRBV4-3 and TRBJ1-1; D unresolved. This CDR3 is 15 amino acids long. Germline CDR1 reads LGHNA; CDR2 reads YSLEER. V was shortened by 0 bases and J by 1 base, with 9 bases between the two germline ends. CDR3 in amino acids: CASSQDGASNTEAFF. The CDR3 DNA reads as TGCGCCAGCAGCCAAGACGGAGCCTCGAACACTGAAGCTTTCTTT.

The chain couples TRBV12-3 or TRBV12-4 to TRBJ2-1, with 8 positions matching TRBD1. The J call may be mistaken, given a closer DNA end match to TRBJ2-7. There are 15 residues in the CDR3. This CDR3 reads CASSPRQGRYNEQYF. In DNA form, the CDR3 reads TGTGCCAGCAGTCCCAGACAGGGGCGTTACAATGAGCAGTACTTC.

This clonotype was picked up a small number of times. V usage is TRBV12-3 or TRBV12-4 and J usage is TRBJ2-1; tentatively, D is TRBD2 (5 bases). With 6 bases removed from V and 12 bases from J, the gap between germline ends came to 18 bases. The CDR3 extends over 13 amino acids. CDR3 coding DNA: TGTGCCAGCAGACCTCCCTCTAGCCTGGGGCAGTTCTTC. It yields the protein CASRPPSSLGQFF.

This rearrangement joins TRBV9 to TRBJ1-4; 8 nucleotides agree with TRBD1. The V gene's germline CDR1 is SGDLS and CDR2 YYNGEE. After removal of 4 bases from V and 6 bases from J, the junction contained 8 bases not matched to a gene. This CDR3 has 15 amino acids. CDR3 nucleotides: TGTGCCAGCAGCAACAGGGGGACAGCTGATGAAAAACTGTTTTTT. Amino acids: CASSNRGTADEKLFF. The full variable domain, in which reference TRBV9 and TRBJ1-4 provide the parts outside the CDR3, is DSGVTQTPKHLITATGQRVTLRCSPRSGDLSVYWYQQSLDQGLQFLIQYYNGEERAKGNILERFSAQQFPDLHSELNLSSLELGDSALYFCASSNRGTADEKLFFGSGTQLSVL.

Ten or more counts support this clonotype. The chain recombines TRBV12-5 with TRBJ1-2, with D uncertain. The CDR3 sequence is 13 residues long. Germline values: CDR1 LGHNT, CDR2 FRNRAP. The ends were cut back, 4 bases at V and 5 bases at J, with 11 bases in the middle. This CDR3 reads CASGSPPLYGYTF. CDR3 bases: TGTGCTAGTGGTTCGCCCCCGCTATATGGCTACACCTTC.

This chain links TRBV7-6 with TRBJ2-3; TRBD2 might be the D (6 bases). Germline loops: CDR1 SGHVS, CDR2 FNYEAQ. V was trimmed by 5 bases and J by 0 bases, leaving 15 bases between them. This CDR3 comprises 16 residues. The CDR3 DNA reads TGTGCCAGCAGCCCAACGTCGCGGGGTAGCACAGATACGCAGTATTTT. Protein sequence: CASSPTSRGSTDTQYF.

V gene TRBV20-1 combines with J gene TRBJ2-7; possible D gene TRBD1, 7 bases. With 1 base removed from V and 2 bases from J, the gap between germline ends came to 15 bases. Germline assignment: CDR1 DFQATT and CDR2 SNEGSKA (reference sequence). This CDR3 is 15 amino acids long. CDR3 sequence: CSARGPTGEAYEQYF. The CDR3 nucleotides read TGCAGTGCTAGAGGCCCCACAGGGGAGGCCTACGAGCAGTACTTC.

V is TRBV5-6 and J is TRBJ1-5, with 9 positions matching TRBD1. The CDR3 spans 16 residues. V gave up 4 bases and J gave up 0 bases; unmatched junction bases: 5. Germline V gene data show CDR1 as SGHDT and CDR2 as YYEEEE. The CDR3 DNA follows: TGTGCCAGCAGCCGGGGGACAGGGAATAGCAATCAGCCCCAGCATTTT. This translates into CASSRGTGNSNQPQHF.

The rearrangement uses TRBV6-4 and TRBJ2-3, with D possibly matching TRBD2 (7 bases). CDR1 is MRHNA, CDR2 SNTAGT, per germline. V was clipped by 0 bases and J by 2 bases, with 9 bases between them. The CDR3 length is 15 residues. The CDR3 coding sequence is TGTGCCAGCAGTGACTCGGGGGGGCCCACAGATACGCAGTATTTT. It specifies CASSDSGGPTDTQYF.

The sample holds a few counts of this clonotype. The chain carries TRBV6-1 and TRBJ2-3; the D call may be TRBD1 or TRBD2 (5 bases each). This CDR3 spans 16 amino acids. CDR1 is MNHNS, CDR2 SASEGT, per germline. The V end was cut by 0 bases, the J end by 8 bases, with 18 bases between. CDR3 loop: CASSEAASRDGGTQYF. DNA for the CDR3: TGTGCCAGCAGTGAAGCCGCCTCTAGGGACGGAGGTACGCAGTATTTT.